The 31 T cell receptor beta chains in this list originate from one sample, sequenced in a study of blood T cells in healthy people across ages. Combining a sample-barcoded 5' primer with a J-beta primer mix, a second PCR ran for roughly 7 to 11 cycles. TCRdb reprocessed the 5' RACE reads with MiXCR, giving one entry per CDR3 protein. In the table there are more than 1,400,000 distinct CDR3 sequences, roughly 40% of which are singletons. Sequencing input: blood. These receptors were obtained from a woman aged 18-29 years in good health.

The V gene is TRBV20-1, the J gene TRBJ2-3; 11 bases agree with TRBD2. CDR1 DFQATT and CDR2 SNEGSKA come from the germline V gene (reference sequence). The CDR3 runs 16 residues. Trimming cost V 2 bases and J 1 base; bases outside gene matches: 5. The CDR3 region has the DNA TGCAGTGCTAGAAGACTAGCGGGGCGGGGCACAGATACGCAGTATTTT. It is translated as CSARRLAGRGTDTQYF.

This clonotype was counted only a few times. The chain links TRBV12-3 or TRBV12-4 to TRBJ2-5, with a weak D call TRBD2 (5 bases). The CDR3 covers 12 residues. V was shortened by 6 bases and J by 11 bases, with 16 bases between the two germline ends. DNA of the CDR3: TGTGCCAGCAGGCCTAGAGTCGGGGAGCAGTACTTC. It codes for CASRPRVGEQYF.

V is TRBV5-5 and J is TRBJ2-1; TRBD2 aligns across 12 bases. V trimming: 6 bases; J trimming: 6 bases; junction bases outside the gene matches: 4. Germline V gives CDR1 SGHKS, CDR2 YYEKEE (reference sequence). The CDR3 is made up of 14 amino acids. CDR3 protein: CASTRLAGVNEQFF. The CDR3 region has the DNA TGTGCCAGCACCCGACTAGCGGGAGTCAATGAGCAGTTCTTC.

V usage is TRBV10-3 and J usage is TRBJ1-1; tentative D call: TRBD1 (5 bases). The germline V gene has CDR1 ENHRY and CDR2 SYGVKD. CDR3 length equals 15 residues. V was clipped by 3 bases and J by 0 bases, with 11 bases between them. The CDR3 nucleotides are TGTGCCATCAGTGATCAGGGCAAAGTGAACACTGAAGCTTTCTTT. This encodes CAISDQGKVNTEAFF.

This clonotype has just a few counts. The gene calls are TRBV7-6 and TRBJ2-5; TRBD1 is a possible D gene (5 bases). Germline CDR1 reads SGHVS; CDR2 reads FNYEAQ. The CDR3 sequence is 16 residues long. Trimming took 0 bases from V and 5 from J, leaving 16 bases between them. The DNA of the CDR3 is TGTGCCAGCAGCTTAGCAGGACAAGTCCAGTTGGAGACCCAGTACTTC. This translates into CASSLAGQVQLETQYF.

The chain combines TRBV6-1 with TRBJ1-6; D may be TRBD1 (6 bases). Trimming cost V 6 bases and J 6 bases, with 12 bases left between them. Looked up from germline, CDR1 is MNHNS and CDR2 is SASEGT. The CDR3 has 14 amino acids. The CDR3 nucleotides are TGTGCCAGCAGCAAAGACAGGATTAATTCACCCCTCCACTTT. Its translation: CASSKDRINSPLHF.

This clonotype was observed a handful of times. The V gene is TRBV13, the J gene TRBJ1-6; D uncertain. The V gene's germline CDR1 is PRHDT and CDR2 FYEKMQ (reference sequence). V was trimmed by 5 bases and J by 10 bases, leaving 12 bases between them. CDR3 length: 13 amino acids. The chain's CDR3 is CASSPRRESPLHF. CDR3 in DNA: TGTGCCAGCAGCCCCCGCCGGGAATCACCCCTCCACTTT.

Written as DNA, the CDR3 is TGTGCCAGCAGTCGGGACTACACCTACGAGCAGTACTTC. Protein product: CASSRDYTYEQYF. The chain links TRBV12-3 or TRBV12-4 to TRBJ2-7; 7 bases are shared with TRBD2. V trimming: 5 bases; J trimming: 2 bases; junction bases outside the gene matches: 3. The CDR3 is 13 amino acids.

This clonotype has more than one count but fewer than ten. This chain joins TRBV15 and TRBJ2-7; D may match TRBD1 or TRBD2 (5 bases each). V was trimmed by 1 base and J by 2 bases, leaving 15 bases between them. This CDR3 spans 16 amino acids. Germline CDR1 is LNHNV and CDR2 is YYDKDF (reference sequence). The CDR3 DNA reads as TGTGCCACCAGCAGAGGTCAGGAAGGGACCCCCTACGAGCAGTACTTC. Translating it yields CATSRGQEGTPYEQYF.

The count of this clonotype is one. The DNA for the CDR3 is TGCAGCGGGGGGTCAGGGATCGCTAATGAAAAACTGTTTTTT. Protein sequence: CSGGSGIANEKLFF. The chain links TRBV29-1 to TRBJ1-4, with D perhaps TRBD1 (5 bases). Germline V lookup: CDR1 SQVTM, CDR2 ANQGSEA. Trimming removed 7 bases from V and 3 bases from J, with 15 bases in between. CDR3 length: 14 residues.

This clonotype was counted between two and nine times. V usage is TRBV2 and J usage is TRBJ2-1; 7 bases align to TRBD2. Trimming took 3 bases from V and 8 from J; bases not matched to a gene: 1. The CDR3 is made up of 12 amino acids. Germline loops: CDR1 SNHLY, CDR2 FYNNEI. CDR3 in amino acids: CASSEGGYEQFF. CDR3 bases: TGTGCCAGCAGTGAGGGGGGGTATGAGCAGTTCTTC. The whole variable domain, filled in from reference TRBV2 and TRBJ2-1, reads EPEVTQTPSHQVTQMGQEVILRCVPISNHLYFYWYRQILGQKVEFLVSFYNNEISEKSEIFDDQFSVERPDGSNFTLKIRSTKLEDSAMYFCASSEGGYEQFFGPGTRLTVL.

The rearrangement uses TRBV7-3 and TRBJ2-7; 7 positions agree with TRBD1. Germline CDR1 reads SGHTA; CDR2 reads FQGTGA. The J segment lost 7 bases and the V segment lost 5 bases, leaving 14 bases of the junction unmatched. The CDR3 totals 15 residues. The CDR3 DNA follows: TGTGCCAGCAGCGCCCGACAGGGTTGGATGAGGGAGCAGTACTTC. Its protein is CASSARQGWMREQYF.

The V call is TRBV3-1, the J call TRBJ2-5; weak D call: TRBD1 (6 bases). The CDR3 is 17 residues long. The germline V and J ends were trimmed by 1 base and 4 bases, with 19 bases remaining between them. Germline CDR1 reads LGHDT; CDR2 reads YNNKEL (reference sequence). CDR3 residues: CASSQAMGRKGGETQYF. For the CDR3, the DNA is TGTGCCAGCAGCCAAGCAATGGGACGAAAAGGGGGAGAGACCCAGTACTTC.

Notes on this clonotype: Possible read error: a much larger clone is one base away. This rearrangement joins TRBV29-1 to TRBJ2-3, with 9 positions matching TRBD1. Per the germline V gene, CDR1 is SQVTM and CDR2 is ANQGSEA. CDR3 length: 13 residues. With 6 bases clipped from V and 6 bases from J, the junction kept 7 bases outside the gene matches. The CDR3 bases are TGCAGCGTGGACCGACAGGGGGGGGATACGCAGTATTTT. Translation: CSVDRQGGDTQYF.

This sequence joins TRBV21-1 and TRBJ2-4; TRBD1 reflects the table's D call only, with no check against the DNA. TRBV21-1 is an annotated pseudogene. The CDR3 runs 16 residues. CDR3 sequence (DNA): TGTGCCAGCCCTAGGGGGACAGGGGCAAAAGTGGACATTCAGTACTTC. This codes for CASPRGTGAKVDIQYF.

V and J are TRBV28 and TRBJ2-5, with 10 bases that match TRBD2. Germline assignment: CDR1 MDHEN and CDR2 SYDVKM. V shed 5 bases and J 3 bases; nucleotides not matched to a gene: 6. The CDR3 length is 15 residues. This CDR3 reads CASSQPGLAKETQYF. CDR3 coding DNA: TGTGCCAGCAGTCAGCCGGGACTAGCGAAAGAGACCCAGTACTTC.

In this sample, this clonotype turned up a few times. This chain connects TRBV12-3 or TRBV12-4 to TRBJ1-2; the D gene is possibly TRBD1 (5 bases). CDR3 size: 15 residues. V was clipped by 3 bases and J by 1 base, with 12 bases between them. The chain's CDR3 is CASSFQDTLNYGYTF. In nucleotides, the CDR3 is TGTGCCAGCAGTTTCCAGGACACCCTTAACTATGGCTACACCTTC.

This clonotype has just a few counts. V and J are TRBV6-6 and TRBJ2-3; the match to TRBD2 covers 9 bases. The CDR3 length is 14 residues. Germline-derived CDR1 and CDR2 are MNHNY and SVGAGI (reference sequence). Unmatched junction bases numbered 6, after V lost 7 bases and J lost 4 bases. CDR3 sequence (DNA): TGTGCCAGCAATGCGGGAGGGCCTGCAGATACGCAGTATTTT. Amino acid sequence: CASNAGGPADTQYF.

The gene calls are TRBV11-2 and TRBJ2-3; possible D gene TRBD1, 5 bases. The CDR3 extends over 15 amino acids. CDR1 SGHAT and CDR2 FQNNGV come from the germline V gene. The V end lost 7 bases, the J end lost 6 bases, and 20 bases lay between the germline ends. CDR3 in DNA: TGTGCCAGCAATCCAGGGCTAAGGATTACGGATACGCAGTATTTT. Protein product: CASNPGLRITDTQYF.

The chain links TRBV27 to TRBJ2-6; a possible D gene is TRBD2 (6 bases). The CDR3 runs 16 residues. Between the trimmed V and J ends, which lost 2 bases and 0 bases, there was a span of 8 bases. Germline CDR1 MNHEY, CDR2 SMNVEV (reference sequence). The CDR3 nucleotides read TGTGCCAGCAGTTTAGCGGGGCGCTCTGGGGCCAACGTCCTGACTTTC. Translation gives CASSLAGRSGANVLTF.

This rearrangement joins TRBV7-2 to TRBJ1-6; 7 nucleotides line up with TRBD1. This CDR3 spans 18 amino acids. Germline V lookup: CDR1 SGHTA, CDR2 FQGNSA. V lost 0 bases, J lost 0 bases, and 5 bases stayed unmatched. The CDR3 nucleotides are TGTGCCAGCAGCTTAGCTCTACAGGGGAGCTCCTATAATTCACCCCTCCACTTT. Amino acid sequence: CASSLALQGSSYNSPLHF.

The chain joins TRBV5-6 to TRBJ2-7, with D perhaps matching TRBD2 (6 bases). TRBJ2-5 explains the end of the DNA better; the J call may be wrong. This CDR3 spans 14 amino acids. Germline V gene data show CDR1 as SGHDT and CDR2 as YYEEEE. CDR3 DNA: TGTGCCAGCAGCCCCAATGGGGACTGGGGGACCCAGTACTTC. This gives the protein CASSPNGDWGTQYF.

This sequence joins TRBV28 and TRBJ2-6; TRBD1 matches at 7 bases. The CDR3 length is 18 residues. Per germline, CDR1 MDHEN and CDR2 SYDVKM. Trimming removed 6 bases from V and 4 bases from J; junction bases left unmatched: 15. CDR3: CASSFWGQLSPGANVLTF. CDR3 nucleotides: TGTGCCAGCAGCTTCTGGGGACAGCTATCCCCGGGGGCCAACGTCCTGACTTTC.

The rearrangement uses TRBV12-3 or TRBV12-4 and TRBJ2-5; D possibly corresponds to TRBD2 (6 bases). This CDR3 comprises 14 residues. Trimming shortened V by 6 bases and J by 4 bases, and 15 bases separated the two germline ends. CDR3 residues: CASSILGGGETQYF. The CDR3 region has the DNA TGTGCCAGCAGCATTCTTGGGGGAGGAGAGACCCAGTACTTC.

This clonotype appeared a few times. The rearrangement joins TRBV6-2 or TRBV6-3 to TRBJ2-6; the match to TRBD2 covers 14 bases. The CDR3 runs to 18 residues. CDR1 and CDR2 from the germline V gene are MNHEY and SVGEGT. The V segment lost 7 bases and the J segment 1 base; nucleotides outside the gene matches: 6. CDR3 nucleotides: TGTGCCAGCACCGGACTAGCGGGAGGACGGTCTGGGGCCAACGTCCTGACTTTC. Translated, it gives CASTGLAGGRSGANVLTF.

The V call is TRBV20-1, the J call TRBJ2-7; D is possibly TRBD1 (5 bases). The tail of the sequence fits TRBJ2-5 better, so the J call may be wrong. Germline-derived CDR1 and CDR2 are DFQATT and SNEGSKA (reference sequence). The CDR3 is 13 amino acids. The CDR3 sequence is CSARPGIGETQYF. CDR3 sequence (DNA): TGCAGTGCTAGACCAGGGATCGGGGAGACCCAGTACTTC.

This clonotype has a handful of counts. CDR3 DNA: TGCAGTGCGGTCCGGGGGTCCGATCAGCCCCAGCATTTT. Protein sequence: CSAVRGSDQPQHF. The rearrangement uses TRBV20-1 and TRBJ1-5, with TRBD1 as a possible D gene (5 bases). CDR3 size: 13 residues. CDR1 DFQATT and CDR2 SNEGSKA come from the germline V gene (reference sequence). With 6 bases removed from V and 5 bases from J, the gap between germline ends came to 14 bases.

The table lists this clonotype with a few counts. The J gene is TRBJ2-5, the V gene TRBV24-1; 13 bases match TRBD2. V lost 2 bases, J lost 11 bases, and 7 bases stayed unmatched. Germline V lookup: CDR1 KGHDR, CDR2 SFDVKD. The CDR3 length is 15 residues. This CDR3 is CATSDSGLAGQGQYF. The CDR3 DNA reads as TGTGCCACCAGTGATTCGGGACTAGCGGGACAAGGGCAGTACTTC.

This chain joins TRBV7-2 and TRBJ1-2; 8 bases are shared with TRBD1. From germline, CDR1 is SGHTA and CDR2 FQGNSA. CDR3 length: 13 amino acids. V was pared by 6 bases and J by 8 bases, with 8 bases of the junction left unmatched. Here the CDR3 reads CASRPDRGFGYTF. CDR3 nucleotides: TGTGCCAGCAGACCTGACAGGGGTTTCGGCTACACCTTC.

This chain uses TRBV20-1 with TRBJ2-4; TRBD2 might be the D (7 bases). Near its end, the DNA agrees better with TRBJ2-7, so the J call may be wrong. The CDR3 loop spans 15 amino acids. The germline gives CDR1 DFQATT, CDR2 SNEGSKA (reference sequence). CDR3 nucleotides: TGCAGTGCTTTAACCCGTGGACTAGGGGGCTACGAGCAGTACTTC. As protein: CSALTRGLGGYEQYF.

The genes are TRBV4-1 and TRBJ1-5; no firm D call. The germline CDR1 and CDR2 sequences are MGHRA and YSYEKL. CDR3 size: 15 residues. The V gene lost 1 base and the J gene lost 1 base, with 8 bases spanning the gap. For the CDR3, the DNA is TGCGCCAGCAGCCAAGGCGACCCAAGCAATCAGCCCCAGCATTTT. This gives the protein CASSQGDPSNQPQHF.